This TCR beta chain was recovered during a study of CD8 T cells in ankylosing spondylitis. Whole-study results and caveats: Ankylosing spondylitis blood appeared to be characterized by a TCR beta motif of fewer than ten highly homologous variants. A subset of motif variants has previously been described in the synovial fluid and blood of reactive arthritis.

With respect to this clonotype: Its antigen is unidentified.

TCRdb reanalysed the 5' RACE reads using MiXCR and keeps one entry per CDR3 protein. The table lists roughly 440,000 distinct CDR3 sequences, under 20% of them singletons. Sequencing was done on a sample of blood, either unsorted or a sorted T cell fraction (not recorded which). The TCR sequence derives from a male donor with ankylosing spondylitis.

In nucleotides, the CDR3 is TGTGCCAGCAGCCTGGGACAGGAAAATTCACCCCTCCACTTT. It specifies CASSLGQENSPLHF. The chain couples TRBV7-3 to TRBJ1-6; 8 nucleotides align to TRBD1. V dropped 5 bases and J dropped 7; count of bases not matched to a gene: 4. CDR3 length equals 14 residues. Germline V gene data show CDR1 as SGHTA and CDR2 as FQGTGA.